This T cell receptor (beta chain) was sequenced during a study of graft-versus-host responses after intestinal transplantation (dated by TCRdb to the early 2020s). Study-level background: Recipients received multivisceral, liver-intestinal, or isolated intestinal transplants. Every recipient was given anti-thymocyte globulin induction, then maintenance tacrolimus and steroids for about three years. Bulk TCR-beta CDR3 sequencing was used to track graft-versus-host and host-versus-graft alloreactive T cell clones in the graft, circulation and bone marrow after intestinal transplantation. To identify alloreactive clones, pre-transplant mixed lymphocyte reaction products were sequenced and compared with unstimulated pre-transplant donor and recipient T cells. The cohort enrolled 24 intestinal transplant recipients including one retransplant, and a few patients lacking pretransplant specimens were excluded. Donor T cell macrochimerism was defined as a peak of at least 4% donor T cells among recipient peripheral blood mononuclear cells. Rather than being sequenced by the commercial service, samples from three later patients were sequenced in-house on an Illumina MiSeq and processed with MiXCR.

Library preparation was by the immunoSEQ multiplex PCR assay. For most patients, genomic DNA was isolated using the Qiagen DNeasy Blood and Tissue Kit and was shipped frozen to Adaptive Biotechnologies for TCR sequencing. For most patients, high-throughput TCR-beta CDR3 sequencing of genomic DNA was performed by Adaptive Biotechnologies. The study's own analysis went as follows. TCR sequencing data for 15 to 20 patients were retrieved from Adaptive's ImmunoSEQ software; a few other patients were processed with MiXCR and VDJtools. CD4 versus CD8 sorting errors were corrected by removing sequences found in both subsets at a frequency ratio below 5:1. CDR3 nucleotide sequences shared between donor and recipient were removed because their origin could not be assigned. To be classed as alloreactive, a clone needed at least 2-fold expansion over unstimulated cells and a minimum CFSE-low frequency of 0.002% (template counts) or 0.001% (read counts). A clone was considered mappable if detected in the sequenced pre-transplant spleen, lymph node, or MLR CFSE-low populations of the donor or recipient. Cumulative frequency of alloreactive clones was calculated as a percentage of all sequences weighted by copy number. What TCRdb holds here is the immuneACCESS table cut down to in-frame rearrangements. Part of the clones is not present; checked against another copy, under half of the missing clones reflect an unresolved V gene, and the others are unexplained. Clone size and the V and J calls come from that table; the DNA yielded D and trimming. The sample data list several thousand clones, and 27% of these were observed just once. The top ten clones comprise 5% of the sample.

Trimming takes 5 bases off V and 12 bases off J; junction bases not matched to a gene: 9. Counted from cysteine to phenylalanine, this CDR3 has 14 amino acids. The kept DNA is CDR3 alone, 42 bases in frame from the first base. According to the germline V gene, CDR1 reads MGHRA and CDR2 reads YSYEKL. Read against the paper, the sample's time point label means: cells obtained before transplantation from donor or recipient. In the mixed lymphocyte reactions, around 200,000 CFSE-labeled pre-transplant responders were plated with around 200,000 irradiated violet-dye-labeled stimulators and cultured for 5 to 7 days. Proliferating CD3+CD4+CFSE-low and CD3+CD8+CFSE-low responder cells were FACS-sorted on a BD Influx sorter after the mixed lymphocyte reaction. Results the study describes overall, beyond this receptor: GvH clones were detected in recipient bone marrow, and some of these GvH clones were observed earlier in ileal mucosa or blood, consistent with an intestinal mucosal origin. The conclusions were limited by the relatively low number and heterogeneity of the intestinal transplant patients. In the allografts of patients with donor T cell macrochimerism, GvH to HvG T cell clonal ratios were high. Early after transplant, peak levels of circulating GvH clones were associated with declines in HvG clones.

In this sample, this clone turned up a few times. Per-base quality was not reported, and no clone a single base away is much larger than it. Sequencing used alloreactive CD8+ T cells from a mixed lymphocyte reaction culture, obtained before transplantation. The cell subset or site label, read with the paper, signifies: CFSE-low proliferating T cells sorted from roughly 6-day pre-transplant mixed lymphocyte reaction (GvH or HvG direction). This sequence uses TRBV4-1 and TRBJ2-7; TRBD2 fits 14 bases in the junction. This TCR came from a human patient who was an organ donor for intestinal transplantation. CDR3 loop: CASSETSGGEPRYF. The DNA sequence follows: TGCGCCAGCAGCGAGACTAGCGGGGGGGAGCCGCGGTACTTC.